The present T cell receptor (beta chain) was sequenced within a study of T-cell memory formation after mild COVID-19. Across the whole study: Clusters of TCRs were largely donor specific.

This clonotype has at least ten counts. J lost 3 bases, V lost 3 bases, and 3 bases had no gene match. CDR1 is DFQATT and CDR2 is SNEGSKA in the germline V gene (reference sequence). The length of the CDR3 is 14 residues. Constant-segment primers served in 5'RACE that generated TCR alpha and TCR beta cDNA libraries bearing sample barcodes and UMIs. TCRdb processed the 5' RACE reads anew with MiXCR; each CDR3 protein has one entry. This sample has fewer than 350,000 distinct CDR3 sequences; roughly 18% occur once, and the top ten carry about 21%. The source material was PBMCs or a T cell subset sorted from them (not recorded which). The V and J genes are TRBV20-1 and TRBJ1-1; 11 bases align to TRBD1. This TCR was sampled from a man aged 18 to 30 who had mild COVID-19 (a few samples of this study predate the infection). Cell type and time point are not known. The CDR3 here is CSARGTGGDTEAFF. The CDR3 nucleotides are TGCAGTGCTAGGGGGACAGGGGGGGACACTGAAGCTTTCTTT.